Below, 8 T cell receptor beta chains from the same sample are listed, as sequenced in a study of T-cell reconstitution after alpha-beta-depleted transplantation in children. A library of TCRbeta sequences, prepared with unique molecular identifiers, was generated. TCRdb reprocessed the PCR reads with MiXCR, giving one entry per CDR3 protein. The data contain 60,000 to 85,000 distinct CDR3 sequences, 15% to 20% of them singletons. Here the sequenced sample was PBMCs, mostly from graft donor cells, taken 360 days after TCRalphabeta/CD19-depleted stem cell transplant. These receptors were taken from a male patient aged 2-15 years who had a stem cell transplant for acute lymphoblastic leukemia, so the T cells may come from the graft donor.

This clonotype has a single count. This sequence joins TRBV30 and TRBJ2-7; 9 bases match TRBD1. The trim removed 6 bases at V and 3 bases at J, leaving 9 bases unmatched. The CDR3 length is 14 residues. CDR1 GTSNPN and CDR2 SVGIG come from the germline V gene (reference sequence). The CDR3 coding sequence is TGTGCCTGCAACAGGGGGCTCGGAGTCTACGAGCAGTACTTC. It yields the protein CACNRGLGVYEQYF.

This clonotype was seen a few times. The chain couples TRBV5-1 to TRBJ2-1; 10 nucleotides align to TRBD2. CDR3 length: 15 residues. Germline-derived CDR1 and CDR2 are SGHRS and YFSETQ. Trimming took 5 bases from V and 2 from J; bases not matched to a gene: 4. CDR3 sequence (DNA): TGCGCCAGCAGTCCTAGCGGGAGTACCTACAATGAGCAGTTCTTC. As protein: CASSPSGSTYNEQFF.

The genes are TRBV12-3 or TRBV12-4 and TRBJ1-4, with 7 bases that match TRBD1. Trimming took 5 bases from V and 0 from J; bases not matched to a gene: 9. This CDR3 comprises 17 residues. In DNA form, the CDR3 reads TGTGCCAGCAGTCTTCACTCAGGGGGGGCAACTAATGAAAAACTGTTTTTT. Protein sequence: CASSLHSGGATNEKLFF.

This clonotype appeared a few times. This rearrangement joins TRBV5-1 to TRBJ2-2; TRBD2 might be the D (6 bases). This CDR3 has 14 amino acids. The germline CDR1 and CDR2 sequences are SGHRS and YFSETQ. Trimming pared 4 bases from V and 2 bases from J, leaving 9 bases between. The CDR3 nucleotides read TGCGCCAGCAGCGGGGGGATAAACACCGGGGAGCTGTTTTTT. Translated: CASSGGINTGELFF.

Note on this clonotype: Germline is not matched at one junction end, which may reflect a read error. This chain joins TRBV12-3 or TRBV12-4 and TRBJ2-6, with 9 bases aligning to TRBD2. The CDR3 length is 19 residues. CDR3 nucleotide sequence: TGTGCCTGCAGTTTAGCCCTATTGCGGGAGGGTACTGGGGCCAACGTCCTGACTTTC. This codes for CACSLALLREGTGANVLTF.

This clonotype was seen a handful of times. The rearrangement links TRBV9 to TRBJ1-1, with unresolved D. The CDR3 extends over 14 amino acids. The germline V gene has CDR1 SGDLS and CDR2 YYNGEE. Trimming took off 0 bases at V and 5 bases at J, with 11 bases between the two ends. CDR3 sequence (DNA): TGTGCCAGCAGCGTAGAGGAGGGTTGGACTGAAGCTTTCTTT. Protein sequence: CASSVEEGWTEAFF.

In this sample, this clonotype turned up a few times. CDR3: CASSRGLVSGETQYF. Here the CDR3 DNA reads TGTGCCAGCAGCCGGGGACTAGTGAGCGGTGAGACCCAGTACTTC. The chain joins TRBV7-9 to TRBJ2-5, with TRBD2 matching over 8 bases. Germline V lookup: CDR1 SEHNR, CDR2 FQNEAQ (reference sequence). Unmatched junction bases numbered 10, after V lost 5 bases and J lost 5 bases. This CDR3 has 15 amino acids.

The chain is built from TRBV5-6 and TRBJ2-7; 8 positions agree with TRBD2. Germline V gives CDR1 SGHDT, CDR2 YYEEEE. The CDR3 has 16 residues. J lost 2 bases, V lost 6 bases, and 13 bases had no gene match. CDR3 in DNA: TGTGCCAGCAAGCTAAACCCTAGCGGGCGTACCTACGAGCAGTACTTC. It translates to CASKLNPSGRTYEQYF.